Below are 24 T cell receptor beta chains sequenced from a single sample in a study of siplizumab effects on memory and regulatory T cells. Clones were read by immunoSEQ multiplex PCR, and TCRdb kept only the in-frame ones, dropping some. The table shows tens of thousands of clones, with around 97% occurring only once. Sequenced material: naive CD4+ T cells sorted from blood. Source of these receptors: a human donor in good health.

The gene calls are TRBV19 and TRBJ2-3; TRBD2 agrees at 10 bases. The germline CDR1 and CDR2 sequences are LNHDA and SQIVND (reference sequence). The CDR3 has 15 amino acids. After removal of 8 bases from V and 3 bases from J, the junction contained 8 bases not matched to a gene. The CDR3 coding sequence is TGTGCCAGTCGAAGACTAGCGGGTGATACAGATACGCAGTATTTT. It yields the protein CASRRLAGDTDTQYF.

The chain uses TRBV6-6 and TRBJ2-5; no firm D call. V was shortened by 8 bases and J by 1 base, with 8 bases between the two germline ends. Germline loops: CDR1 MNHNY, CDR2 SVGAGI (reference sequence). The CDR3 contains 12 residues. The CDR3: CASEGSQETQYF. The CDR3, as DNA: TGTGCCAGCGAAGGGTCCCAAGAGACCCAGTACTTC.

The chain employs TRBV7-9 and TRBJ2-1; TRBD2 matches at 8 bases. The CDR3 loop spans 18 amino acids. Germline V gives CDR1 SEHNR, CDR2 FQNEAQ (reference sequence). Trimming took 5 bases from V and 4 from J; bases not matched to a gene: 16. The CDR3 DNA sequence: TGTGCCAGCAGCCCACCCCGGGCTAGCGGGCGAGATTACAATGAGCAGTTCTTC. It codes for CASSPPRASGRDYNEQFF.

The rearrangement uses TRBV5-1 and TRBJ2-1; the D gene could be TRBD1 or TRBD2 (5 bases each). Looked up from germline, CDR1 is SGHRS and CDR2 is YFSETQ. This CDR3 comprises 14 residues. V lost 0 bases and J 8 bases, leaving 12 bases between the germline ends. CDR3 coding DNA: TGCGCCAGCAGCTTGGTTGGGACGGGCTATGAGCAGTTCTTC. Its protein product is CASSLVGTGYEQFF. Looking up the rest from reference TRBV5-1 and TRBJ2-1 gives the full variable domain: KAGVTQTPRYLIKTRGQQVTLSCSPISGHRSVSWYQQTPGQGLQFLFEYFSETQRNKGNFPGRFSGRQFSNSRSEMNVSTLELGDSALYLCASSLVGTGYEQFFGPGTRLTVL.

The chain uses TRBV25-1 and TRBJ2-3, with D tentatively TRBD1 (7 bases). V lost 5 bases to trimming and J lost 0 bases, with 9 bases between them. Germline V CDR1 and CDR2: MGHDK, SYGVNS. This CDR3 region has 14 residues. This CDR3 reads CASSQGGSTDTQYF. In nucleotides, the CDR3 is TGTGCCAGCAGTCAGGGGGGTAGCACAGATACGCAGTATTTT.

The chain couples TRBV4-1 to TRBJ2-4; D might be TRBD2 (6 bases). V was shortened by 0 bases and J by 4 bases, with 13 bases between the two germline ends. The CDR3 length is 16 residues. Per germline, CDR1 MGHRA and CDR2 YSYEKL. CDR3 loop: CASSQEFTGVKNIQYF. CDR3 DNA sequence: TGCGCCAGCAGCCAAGAATTTACGGGAGTAAAAAACATTCAGTACTTC.

This chain links TRBV5-1 with TRBJ1-1; TRBD1 agrees at 11 bases. V dropped 4 bases and J dropped 6; count of bases not matched to a gene: 14. CDR3 size: 17 residues. Germline loops: CDR1 SGHRS, CDR2 YFSETQ. For the CDR3, the DNA is TGCGCCAGCAGCCTAGTTCTTACCGGGACAGGGGGTTCTGAAGCTTTCTTT. It encodes CASSLVLTGTGGSEAFF.

This chain connects TRBV29-1 to TRBJ1-2; no firm D call. Germline assignment: CDR1 SQVTM and CDR2 ANQGSEA. CDR3 length: 11 residues. The V gene lost 5 bases and the J gene lost 8 bases, with 12 bases spanning the gap. In DNA, the CDR3 is TGCAGCGTTCTTGGGAGTTTGGGCTACACCTTC. Its protein product is CSVLGSLGYTF.

The chain is built from TRBV4-1 and TRBJ2-5; 9 bases map to TRBD2. This CDR3 has 16 residues. CDR1 and CDR2 from the germline V gene are MGHRA and YSYEKL. V trimming: 0 bases; J trimming: 1 base; junction bases outside the gene matches: 3. The CDR3 DNA is TGCGCCAGCAGCCAAGATGGTAGCGGGGGCCAAGAGACCCAGTACTTC. The encoded protein is CASSQDGSGGQETQYF.

V is TRBV5-1 and J is TRBJ2-2, with D perhaps given as TRBD1 or TRBD2 (5 bases each). Germline loops: CDR1 SGHRS, CDR2 YFSETQ. This CDR3 has 16 amino acids. V lost 3 bases and J 3 bases, leaving 15 bases between the germline ends. In nucleotides, the CDR3 is TGCGCCAGCAGCTCTCCGGGGCGGCTATACACCGGGGAGCTGTTTTTT. Protein product: CASSSPGRLYTGELFF.

The chain combines TRBV7-3 with TRBJ2-5; no definite D call. V lost 5 bases to trimming and J lost 2 bases, with 15 bases between them. CDR1 is SGHTA and CDR2 is FQGTGA in the germline V gene. This CDR3 is 15 amino acids long. This CDR3 is CASSPQVARQETQYF. Here the CDR3 DNA reads TGTGCCAGCAGCCCCCAGGTGGCGAGACAAGAGACCCAGTACTTC.

The gene calls are TRBV28 and TRBJ1-2, with TRBD1 as a possible D gene (5 bases). Between the trimmed V and J ends, which lost 2 bases and 2 bases, there was a span of 9 bases. The CDR3 loop spans 14 amino acids. Germline V gene lookup returns CDR1 MDHEN and CDR2 SYDVKM. The CDR3 protein is CASSLGTPNYGYTF. In DNA, the CDR3 is TGTGCCAGCAGTTTAGGGACCCCGAACTATGGCTACACCTTC.

V gene TRBV18 combines with J gene TRBJ2-5; a possible D gene is TRBD2 (7 bases). Germline CDR1 KGHSH, CDR2 LQKENI. Trimming left V 3 bases short and J 2 bases short, with 10 bases between. The CDR3 contains 14 residues. Here the CDR3 DNA reads TGTGCCAGCTCACCCAGGGGAGGGCAAGAGACCCAGTACTTC. Its translation is CASSPRGGQETQYF.

J is TRBJ1-5 and V is TRBV12-5, with 7 bases identical to TRBD1. From germline, CDR1 is LGHNT and CDR2 FRNRAP. The trim removed 8 bases at V and 0 bases at J, leaving 10 bases unmatched. The CDR3 sequence is 16 residues long. CDR3 DNA sequence: TGTGCTAGTTCAGTCGACAGGGTCTCTAGCAATCAGCCCCAGCATTTT. The encoded protein is CASSVDRVSSNQPQHF.

This sequence joins TRBV6-6 and TRBJ2-2; D is possibly TRBD2 (5 bases). From germline, CDR1 is MNHNY and CDR2 SVGAGI (reference sequence). This CDR3 has 15 residues. Deletions cut 5 bases from V and 4 bases from J, with 14 bases between. The CDR3 sequence: CASSATNPTTGELFF. As DNA, the CDR3 is TGTGCCAGCAGTGCGACTAATCCCACCACCGGGGAGCTGTTTTTT.

This rearrangement joins TRBV4-1 to TRBJ2-7; 10 bases align to TRBD2. The CDR3 totals 15 residues. V lost 4 bases to trimming and J lost 6 bases; unmatched junction nucleotides: 9. Germline V lookup: CDR1 MGHRA, CDR2 YSYEKL. CDR3 sequence (DNA): TGCGCCAGCAGCCGAAGCTTACTAGCGGGACTCGAGCAGTACTTC. Amino acid sequence: CASSRSLLAGLEQYF.

The chain carries TRBV6-5 and TRBJ2-7, with TRBD1 matching over 8 bases. The CDR3 is 13 residues long. V was clipped by 6 bases and J by 6 bases; unmatched bases: 7. Looked up from germline, CDR1 is MNHEY and CDR2 is SVGAGI. The CDR3 region is CASSRGTGREQYF. The CDR3 DNA is TGTGCCAGCAGCCGCGGGACAGGCCGCGAGCAGTACTTC.

The V call is TRBV5-1, the J call TRBJ2-1; TRBD2 might be the D (6 bases). Germline V CDR1 and CDR2: SGHRS, YFSETQ. The V end lost 5 bases, the J end lost 6 bases, and 15 bases lay between the germline ends. CDR3 length: 14 residues. The CDR3 protein is CASRKRASVNEQFF. The CDR3 coding sequence is TGCGCCAGCAGGAAACGCGCTAGCGTCAATGAGCAGTTCTTC.

This clone was detected only once. A junction boundary mismatches the germline segment, possibly from a read error. V usage is TRBV7-3 and J usage is TRBJ2-2; 8 bases match TRBD2. This CDR3 contains 15 residues. CDR1 SGHTA and CDR2 FQGTGA come from the germline V gene. The CDR3 bases are TGTGCCAGCAGCCTAACTAGCGGATACACCGGGGAGCTGTTTTTT. Translation gives CASSLTSGYTGELFF. The variable domain in full, with the rest retrieved from reference TRBV7-3 and TRBJ2-2, is GAGVSQTPSNKVTEKGKYVELRCDPISGHTALYWYRQSLGQGPEFLIYFQGTGAADDSGLPNDRFFAVRPEGSVSTLKIQRTERGDSAVYLCASSLTSGYTGELFFGEGSRLTVL.

This chain joins TRBV6-5 and TRBJ2-1; possible D gene TRBD1, 5 bases. Germline lookup yields CDR1 MNHEY and CDR2 SVGAGI. V gave up 5 bases and J gave up 10 bases, with 9 bases separating them. The CDR3 covers 11 residues. CDR3 in DNA: TGTGCCAGCAGTCAAGGACACGAGCAGTTCTTC. This gives the protein CASSQGHEQFF.

This clone was picked up one time. V is TRBV5-1 and J is TRBJ1-1, with D possibly being TRBD1 (6 bases). There are 14 residues in the CDR3. The V gene lost 4 bases and the J gene lost 4 bases, with 14 bases spanning the gap. Germline loops: CDR1 SGHRS, CDR2 YFSETQ. This CDR3 is CASSEQGGGTEAFF. In nucleotides, the CDR3 is TGCGCCAGCAGCGAACAGGGAGGAGGCACTGAAGCTTTCTTT.

The V gene is TRBV15, the J gene TRBJ2-5, with D unresolved. The CDR3 totals 17 residues. V lost 0 bases to trimming and J lost 4 bases, with 18 bases between them. From germline, CDR1 is LNHNV and CDR2 YYDKDF (reference sequence). This chain's CDR3 is CATSRDPKGKKRETQYF. CDR3 nucleotides: TGTGCCACCAGCAGAGACCCAAAAGGGAAAAAGAGAGAGACCCAGTACTTC.

The chain links TRBV19 to TRBJ2-7, with 10 bases that match TRBD1. The V gene end was trimmed by 3 bases and the J gene end by 2 bases; junction bases not matched to a gene: 7. CDR3 length: 16 amino acids. Germline V lookup: CDR1 LNHDA, CDR2 SQIVND (reference sequence). The CDR3 region has the DNA TGTGCCAGTAGTATCGTAGGGACAGGGGTTCCCTACGAGCAGTACTTC. This codes for CASSIVGTGVPYEQYF. The full variable domain, in which reference TRBV19 and TRBJ2-7 provide the parts outside the CDR3, is DGGITQSPKYLFRKEGQNVTLSCEQNLNHDAMYWYRQDPGQGLRLIYYSQIVNDFQKGDIAEGYSVSREKKESFPLTVTSAQKNPTAFYLCASSIVGTGVPYEQYFGPGTRLTVT.

The rearrangement links TRBV19 to TRBJ2-2, with TRBD1 identical over 10 bases. The V gene's germline CDR1 is LNHDA and CDR2 SQIVND (reference sequence). The CDR3 length is 14 residues. V shed 8 bases, J shed 4 bases, and the junction held 4 bases outside the gene matches. CDR3 sequence: CASSRTGGTGELFF. The CDR3 DNA sequence: TGTGCCAGTTCCCGGACAGGGGGCACCGGGGAGCTGTTTTTT.